The present entry profiles one TCR beta chain with its context. Antigen unknown. The entry originates in a study of T cells expressing NK-cell markers. Study-level background: The eight sequenced donors comprised seven who were HCMV-seropositive and one who was seronegative.

5'RACE template switching with UMIs produced the TCR beta cDNA. TCRdb re-called the 5' RACE reads; one entry per CDR3 protein, DNA not given. This table lists some 300,000 distinct CDR3 sequences. General study findings and limits: In several donors, dominant clonotypes made up roughly 28.3-65% of CD3+CD56-NKG2C+ cells. No clear determination of HCMV specificity was made for expanded NKG2C+ T cell clones.

The CDR3 is 14 amino acids. Looked up from germline, CDR1 is SGHTA and CDR2 is FQGNSA. The chain has TRBV7-2 and TRBJ2-7. The receptor comes from a man between 18 and 35 years old in good health. Sequenced material: blood T cells: a sorted CD56 or NKG2C T cell subset, CD4+ or CD8+ T cells, or bulk PBMC T cells (not recorded which). CDR3: CASSLGLGSYEQYF.